These T cell receptor beta chains were read from a single sample in a study of blood T cell repertoires in COVID-19. The table came from immunoSEQ multiplex PCR; TCRdb's copy has only in-frame clones and leaves some out. The profile shows about 80,000 clones, approximately 90% of them singletons. Sequencing was done on a sample of peripheral blood. The source is a woman aged 80 or over with acute or convalescent COVID-19. Each CDR3 is given with its conserved first and last residue.

V gene	J gene	CDR3 protein
TRBV9	TRBJ1-5	CASSVGAGPLGGQPQHF
TRBV28	TRBJ1-2	CASSIAQGQGYGYTF
TRBV28	TRBJ1-2	CASSSPGSGYGYTF
TRBV5-1	TRBJ2-7	CASSLTSGSYEQYF
TRBV27	TRBJ1-4	CASSQLATNEKLFF
TRBV5-1	TRBJ2-3	CASSANGGPGDTQYF
TRBV5-1	TRBJ1-4	CASSLLQGPNEKLFF
TRBV28	TRBJ2-7	CASSLSGLGKQYF
TRBV5-1	TRBJ2-3	CASRETGGIDTQYF
TRBV19	TRBJ2-3	CASSISGGTDTQYF
TRBV15	TRBJ1-1	CATSSGTGASYEAFF
TRBV6-5	TRBJ2-7	CASSYNGGQDEQYF
TRBV19	TRBJ1-5	CASSVPGQREPGNQPQHF
TRBV6-6	TRBJ1-4	CASSSGGLGTGYLDEKLFF